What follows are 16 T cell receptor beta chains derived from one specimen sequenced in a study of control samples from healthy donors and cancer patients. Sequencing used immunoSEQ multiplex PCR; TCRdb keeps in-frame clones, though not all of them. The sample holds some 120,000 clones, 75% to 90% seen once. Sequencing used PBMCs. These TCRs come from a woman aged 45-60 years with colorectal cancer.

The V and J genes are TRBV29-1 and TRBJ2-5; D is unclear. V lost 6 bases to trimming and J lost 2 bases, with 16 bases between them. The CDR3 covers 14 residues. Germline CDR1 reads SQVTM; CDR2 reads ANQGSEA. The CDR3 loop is CSVPTYIGQETQYF. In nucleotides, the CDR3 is TGCAGCGTCCCTACGTATATCGGGCAAGAGACCCAGTACTTC.

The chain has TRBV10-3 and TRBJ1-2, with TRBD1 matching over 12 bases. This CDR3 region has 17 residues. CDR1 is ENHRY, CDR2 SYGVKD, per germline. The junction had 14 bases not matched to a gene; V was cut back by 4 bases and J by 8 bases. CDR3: CAISGEPGQGARSGYTF. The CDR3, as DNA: TGTGCCATCAGTGGGGAACCGGGACAGGGGGCACGTAGCGGCTACACCTTC.

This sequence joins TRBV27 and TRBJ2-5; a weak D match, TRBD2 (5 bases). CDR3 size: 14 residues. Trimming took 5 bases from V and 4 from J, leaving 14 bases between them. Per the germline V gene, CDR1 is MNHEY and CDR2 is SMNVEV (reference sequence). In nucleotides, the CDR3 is TGTGCCAGCAGTCCCCCCGGGGTGGGAGAGACCCAGTACTTC. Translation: CASSPPGVGETQYF.

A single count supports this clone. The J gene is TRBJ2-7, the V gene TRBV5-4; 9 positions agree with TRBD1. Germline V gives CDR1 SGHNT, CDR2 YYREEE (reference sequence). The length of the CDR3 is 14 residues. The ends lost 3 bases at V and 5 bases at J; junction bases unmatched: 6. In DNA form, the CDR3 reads TGTGCCAGCAGCTCACGGGACAGGGTCGACGAGCAGTACTTC. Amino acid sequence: CASSSRDRVDEQYF.

CDR3 sequence: CASTDTPRGRDTQYF. CDR3 sequence (DNA): TGCGCCAGCACCGACACCCCTAGGGGGCGGGATACGCAGTATTTT. The rearrangement joins TRBV10-2 to TRBJ2-3; TRBD1 agrees at 7 bases. Germline CDR1 is WSHSY and CDR2 is SAAADI. V lost 7 bases, J lost 6 bases, and 13 bases stayed unmatched. This CDR3 contains 15 residues.

The chain's CDR3 is CASAKGADSNQPQHF. The CDR3 nucleotides read TGTGCCAGCGCAAAGGGGGCAGATAGCAATCAGCCCCAGCATTTT. V usage is TRBV7-9 and J usage is TRBJ1-5, with 7 bases lining up with TRBD1. The CDR3 consists of 15 residues. J lost 0 bases, V lost 8 bases, and 7 bases had no gene match. Germline lookup yields CDR1 SEHNR and CDR2 FQNEAQ (reference sequence).

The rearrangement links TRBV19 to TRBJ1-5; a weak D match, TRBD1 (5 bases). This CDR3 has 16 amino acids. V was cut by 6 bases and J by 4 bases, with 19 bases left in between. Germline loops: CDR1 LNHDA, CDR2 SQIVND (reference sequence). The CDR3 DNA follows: TGTGCCAGTAGCGGATCCTTGGGGGTCCCAAATCAGCCCCAGCATTTT. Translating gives CASSGSLGVPNQPQHF.

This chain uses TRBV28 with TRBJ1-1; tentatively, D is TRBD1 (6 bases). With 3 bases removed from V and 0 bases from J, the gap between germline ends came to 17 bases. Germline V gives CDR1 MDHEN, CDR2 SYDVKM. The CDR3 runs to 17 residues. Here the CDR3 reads CASSFVSVGQLNTEAFF. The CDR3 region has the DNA TGTGCCAGCAGTTTTGTATCGGTCGGACAGCTGAACACTGAAGCTTTCTTT.

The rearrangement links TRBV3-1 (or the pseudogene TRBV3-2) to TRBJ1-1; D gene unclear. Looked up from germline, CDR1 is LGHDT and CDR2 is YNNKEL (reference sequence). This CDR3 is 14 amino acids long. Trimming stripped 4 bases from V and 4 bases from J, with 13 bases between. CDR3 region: CASSLTWAATEAFF. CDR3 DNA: TGTGCCAGCAGCCTAACCTGGGCAGCCACTGAAGCTTTCTTT.

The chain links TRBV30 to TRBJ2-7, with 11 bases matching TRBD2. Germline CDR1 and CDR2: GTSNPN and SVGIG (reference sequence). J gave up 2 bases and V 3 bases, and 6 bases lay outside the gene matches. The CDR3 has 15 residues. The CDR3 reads CAWSLAGGQPYEQYF. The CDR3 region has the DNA TGTGCCTGGAGCCTAGCGGGAGGACAGCCCTACGAGCAGTACTTC.

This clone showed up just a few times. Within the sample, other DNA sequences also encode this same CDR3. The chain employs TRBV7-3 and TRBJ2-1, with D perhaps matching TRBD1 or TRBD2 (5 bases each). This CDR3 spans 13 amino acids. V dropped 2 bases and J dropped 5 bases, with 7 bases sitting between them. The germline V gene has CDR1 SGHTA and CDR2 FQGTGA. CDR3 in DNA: TGTGCCAGCAGCTTAGAGGGGAACAATGAGCAGTTCTTC. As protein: CASSLEGNNEQFF.

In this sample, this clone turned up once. CDR3 residues: CAWSAGTSGRIDEQFF. Here the CDR3 DNA reads TGTGCCTGGAGTGCCGGGACTAGCGGGAGAATAGATGAGCAGTTCTTC. The chain couples TRBV30 to TRBJ2-1, with 14 bases aligning to TRBD2. Looked up from germline, CDR1 is GTSNPN and CDR2 is SVGIG (reference sequence). V trimming: 1 base; J trimming: 8 bases; junction bases outside the gene matches: 7. This CDR3 has 16 residues. Drawing the rest from reference TRBV30 and TRBJ2-1, the complete variable domain is SQTIHQWPATLVQPVGSPLSLECTVEGTSNPNLYWYRQAAGRGLQLLFYSVGIGQISSEVPQNLSASRPQDRQFILSSKKLLLSDSGFYLCAWSAGTSGRIDEQFFGPGTRLTVL.

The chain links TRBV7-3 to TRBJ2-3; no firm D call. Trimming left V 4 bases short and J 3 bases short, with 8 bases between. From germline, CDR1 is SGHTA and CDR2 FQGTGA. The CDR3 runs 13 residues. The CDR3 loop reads CASSSLGTDTQYF. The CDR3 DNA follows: TGTGCCAGCAGCTCCCTAGGTACAGATACGCAGTATTTT.

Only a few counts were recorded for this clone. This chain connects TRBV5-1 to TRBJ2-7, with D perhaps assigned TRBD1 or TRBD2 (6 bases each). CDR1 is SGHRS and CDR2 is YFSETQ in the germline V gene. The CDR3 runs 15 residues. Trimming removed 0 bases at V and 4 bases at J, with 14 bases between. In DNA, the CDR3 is TGCGCCAGCAGCTTGGCCAGGATAGGGGGGTACGAGCAGTACTTC. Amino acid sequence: CASSLARIGGYEQYF.

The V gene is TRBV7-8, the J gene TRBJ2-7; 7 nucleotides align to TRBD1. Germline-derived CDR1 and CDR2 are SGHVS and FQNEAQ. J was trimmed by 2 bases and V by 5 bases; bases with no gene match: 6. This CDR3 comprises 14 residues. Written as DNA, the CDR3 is TGTGCCAGCAGCCAGGACAGGAGTGCCTACGAGCAGTACTTC. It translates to CASSQDRSAYEQYF.

The chain's CDR3 is CAGTSGRNEQFF. DNA for the CDR3: TGTGCCGGGACTAGCGGGCGGAATGAGCAGTTCTTC. J is TRBJ2-1 and V is TRBV30; TRBD2 matches at 12 bases. The CDR3 length is 12 residues. The trim removed 8 bases at V and 7 bases at J, leaving 3 bases unmatched. In germline, CDR1 is GTSNPN, CDR2 SVGIG (reference sequence).